These T cell receptor beta chains were read from a single sample in a study of response to subunit inactivated influenza vaccine. TCRdb recomputed calls from the RT-PCR reads with MiXCR, one row per CDR3 protein. The repertoire includes about half a million distinct CDR3 sequences, approximately 24% of them detected once, and 1.9% sits in the top ten. The specimen comprised CD4+ T cells sorted from PBMCs, sampled about 5 days after vaccination. These receptors originate from a man between 45 and 60 years old who received an inactivated influenza vaccine. Both conserved end residues are part of each CDR3. The order of the fields is clone size, J gene, V gene, D gene, CDR3 protein, CDR3 DNA. The D gene is left open where the match is weak. Size values are once, few and many counts, or a class for expanded clones, and some rows have none.

>NA|TRBJ2-7|TRBV6-1|TRBD1
CASSVHRGKNEQYF
TGTGCCAGCAGTGTCCACAGGGGGAAGAACGAGCAGTACTTC
>NA|TRBJ2-7|TRBV2|NA
CASKLQSYEQYF
TGTGCCAGCAAGTTACAGTCCTACGAGCAGTACTTC
>NA|TRBJ2-4|TRBV7-9|TRBD1
CASSLEGQIKNIQYF
TGTGCCAGCAGCTTAGAGGGACAGATAAAAAACATTCAGTACTTC
>many|TRBJ2-2|TRBV5-1|TRBD2
CASSFQRGADTGELFF
TGCGCCAGCAGCTTTCAGCGGGGGGCGGACACCGGGGAGCTGTTTTTT
>few|TRBJ2-5|TRBV12-3/TRBV12-4|NA
CASSFFQGLETQYF
TGTGCCAGCAGTTTCTTCCAGGGGCTAGAGACCCAGTACTTC
>few|TRBJ2-7|TRBV20-1|NA
CSARDHERAYEQYF
TGCAGTGCTAGAGATCATGAGCGGGCCTACGAGCAGTACTTC
>few|TRBJ2-1|TRBV3-1|NA
CATSTGAYNEQFF
TGTGCCACCTCAACGGGGGCCTACAATGAGCAGTTCTTC
>few|TRBJ1-1|TRBV20-1|NA
CSAPGTVNTEAFF
TGCAGTGCTCCAGGGACGGTGAACACTGAAGCTTTCTTT
>few|TRBJ2-7|TRBV11-2|NA
CASSLIQGTYEQYF
TGTGCCAGCAGCTTAATACAGGGAACTTACGAGCAGTACTTC
>few|TRBJ2-5|TRBV5-1|NA
CASGRQNQQETQYF
TGCGCCAGCGGCCGACAGAATCAACAAGAGACCCAGTACTTC
>NA|TRBJ1-4|TRBV29-1|NA
CSARTDEKLFF
TGCAGCGCCCGGACAGATGAAAAACTGTTTTTT
>NA|TRBJ2-2|TRBV9|TRBD2
CASSARLAGVVGELFF
TGTGCCAGCAGCGCTCGACTAGCGGGAGTGGTCGGGGAGCTGTTTTTT
>few|TRBJ2-3|TRBV25-1|NA
CASSDPMEGGSTDTQYF
TGTGCCAGCAGTGATCCCATGGAGGGGGGGAGCACAGATACGCAGTATTTT
>NA|TRBJ2-3|TRBV6-2/TRBV6-3|NA
CASSYSGAADTQYF
TGTGCCAGCAGTTACTCGGGGGCGGCGGATACGCAGTATTTT
>NA|TRBJ1-2|TRBV5-1|NA
CASSFGTSFGYTF
TGCGCCAGCAGCTTCGGGACGTCGTTTGGCTACACCTTC
>NA|TRBJ2-7|TRBV4-1|NA
CASSQDRQAPAEQYF
TGCGCCAGCAGCCAGGACCGACAAGCCCCGGCCGAGCAGTACTTC
>NA|TRBJ2-5|TRBV29-1|TRBD2
CSVERLAGAGRKETQYF
TGCAGCGTCGAAAGGCTAGCGGGAGCAGGACGAAAAGAGACCCAGTACTTC
>many|TRBJ1-1|TRBV2|TRBD1
CASRAQGALTEAFF
TGTGCCAGCAGGGCTCAGGGGGCTCTCACTGAAGCTTTCTTT
>NA|TRBJ2-5|TRBV11-2|TRBD2
CASSLAGSGGVRETQYF
TGTGCCAGCAGCTTAGCTGGGAGCGGGGGGGTAAGAGAGACCCAGTACTTC
>few|TRBJ2-7|TRBV7-2|NA
CASSRRSYEQYF
TGTGCCAGCAGTCGACGGTCCTACGAGCAGTACTTC
>NA|TRBJ1-1|TRBV29-1|NA
CSVLPRVTNTEAFF
TGCAGCGTCCTCCCCAGGGTCACTAACACTGAAGCTTTCTTT
>few|TRBJ2-7|TRBV5-1|NA
CASSLPGERGEQYF
TGCGCCAGCAGCTTGCCCGGGGAGAGAGGCGAGCAGTACTTC
>once|TRBJ2-1|TRBV6-2/TRBV6-3|TRBD1
CASSYPTTGDRRGYNEQFF
TGTGCCAGCAGTTACCCCACGACAGGGGACCGCCGGGGGTACAATGAGCAGTTCTTC
>NA|TRBJ2-5|TRBV7-2|NA
CASSSRAAETQYF
TGTGCCAGCAGCTCACGGGCCGCAGAGACCCAGTACTTC
>few|TRBJ1-5|TRBV20-1|TRBD1
CSARGTGVRNQPQHF
TGCAGTGCTAGGGGAACAGGGGTTAGAAATCAGCCCCAGCATTTT
>NA|TRBJ2-1|TRBV5-1|TRBD1
CAGGQGAGYEQFF
TGCGCCGGCGGACAGGGGGCAGGGTATGAGCAGTTCTTC
>few|TRBJ1-4|TRBV20-1|NA
CSAEDRGGEKLFF
TGCAGTGCTGAAGACAGAGGAGGTGAAAAACTGTTTTTT
>few|TRBJ2-3|TRBV5-1|NA
CASSLALATDTQYF
TGCGCCAGCAGCTTGGCCCTCGCCACAGATACGCAGTATTTT
>few|TRBJ2-1|TRBV20-1|NA
CSASSVTAYSYNEQFF
TGCAGTGCTAGTTCAGTGACTGCATACTCCTACAATGAGCAGTTCTTC
>NA|TRBJ2-1|TRBV5-1|TRBD2
CASSLGTSGERGNEQFF
TGCGCCAGCAGCTTAGGGACTAGCGGGGAAAGGGGCAATGAGCAGTTCTTC
>NA|TRBJ2-4|TRBV7-9|NA
CASSSTGSKNIQYF
TGTGCCAGCAGCTCAACAGGGAGCAAAAACATTCAGTACTTC
>many|TRBJ2-3|TRBV3-1|NA
CASSLPSTDTQYF
TGTGCCAGCAGCCTACCTAGCACAGATACGCAGTATTTT
>many|TRBJ1-1|TRBV12-3/TRBV12-4|NA
CASSSITEAFF
TGTGCCAGCAGTTCCATTACTGAAGCTTTCTTT
>once|TRBJ2-2|TRBV30|NA
CAWSRSSGGPTGELFF
TGTGCCTGGAGTCGATCGAGTGGGGGGCCCACCGGGGAGCTGTTTTTT
>NA|TRBJ1-5|TRBV6-2/TRBV6-3|NA
CASSYPWTVPGNQPQHF
TGTGCCAGCAGTTACCCATGGACAGTCCCTGGCAATCAGCCCCAGCATTTT
>few|TRBJ2-7|TRBV10-3|NA
CAIRKGVGDYEQYF
TGTGCCATCAGGAAGGGCGTTGGGGACTACGAGCAGTACTTC
>NA|TRBJ2-3|TRBV27|TRBD1
CASRQGIYTGTQYF
TGTGCCAGCAGACAGGGGATTTACACAGGTACGCAGTATTTT
>NA|TRBJ2-4|TRBV7-2|TRBD1
CASSLAPGTGQNIQYF
TGTGCCAGCAGCTTAGCCCCCGGGACAGGTCAAAACATTCAGTACTTC
>NA|TRBJ2-2|TRBV29-1|TRBD2
CSVFRGDTGELFF
TGCAGCGTTTTCCGGGGGGATACCGGGGAGCTGTTTTTT
>many|TRBJ2-1|TRBV5-1|NA
CASSLEYEQFF
TGCGCCAGCAGCTTGGAATATGAGCAGTTCTTC
>few|TRBJ2-1|TRBV12-3/TRBV12-4|TRBD1
CASRATGGDSNEQFF
TGTGCCAGCAGGGCCACAGGGGGCGACTCTAATGAGCAGTTCTTC